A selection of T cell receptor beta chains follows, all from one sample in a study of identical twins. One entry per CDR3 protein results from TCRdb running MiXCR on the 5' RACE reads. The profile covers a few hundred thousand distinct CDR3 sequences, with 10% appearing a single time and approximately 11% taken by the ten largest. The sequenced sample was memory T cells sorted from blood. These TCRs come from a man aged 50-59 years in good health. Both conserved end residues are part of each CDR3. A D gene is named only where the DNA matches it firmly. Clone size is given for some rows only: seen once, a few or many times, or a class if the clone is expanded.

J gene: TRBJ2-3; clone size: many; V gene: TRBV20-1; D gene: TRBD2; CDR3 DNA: TGCAGTGCTAGGGATAGGAGCGGGAGAGGCGGTCCAGATACGCAGTATTTT; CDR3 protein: CSARDRSGRGGPDTQYF
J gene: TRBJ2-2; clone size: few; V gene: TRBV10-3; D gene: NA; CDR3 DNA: TGTGCCATCAGACCGGACAGCTTTTCCACCGGGGAGCTGTTTTTT; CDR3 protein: CAIRPDSFSTGELFF
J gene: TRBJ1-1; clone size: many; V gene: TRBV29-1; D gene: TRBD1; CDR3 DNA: TGCAGCGTTGTAACAGGGGGCACTGAAGCTTTCTTT; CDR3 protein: CSVVTGGTEAFF
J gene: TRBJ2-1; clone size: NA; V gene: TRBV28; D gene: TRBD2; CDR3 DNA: TGTGCCAGCAGTTTATTTAGCGGGAGGATAAGCTCCTACAATGAGCAGTTCTTC; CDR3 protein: CASSLFSGRISSYNEQFF
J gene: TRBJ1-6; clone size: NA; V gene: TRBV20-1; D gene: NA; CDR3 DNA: TGCAGTGCCGAGATCGGGAATTCACCCCTCCACTTT; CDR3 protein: CSAEIGNSPLHF
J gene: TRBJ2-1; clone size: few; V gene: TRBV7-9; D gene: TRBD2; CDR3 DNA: TGTGCCAGCAGCTTCAGACTAGCGGGGGGGAGGGGCAATGAGCAGTTCTTC; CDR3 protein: CASSFRLAGGRGNEQFF
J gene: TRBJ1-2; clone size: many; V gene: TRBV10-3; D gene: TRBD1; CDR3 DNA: TGTGCCATCACGGGACAGGGCTATGGCTACACCTTC; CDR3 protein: CAITGQGYGYTF
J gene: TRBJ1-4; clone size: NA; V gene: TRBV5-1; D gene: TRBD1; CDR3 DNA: TGCGCCAGCAGCTACTCGACAGGGGAAAAACTGTTTTTT; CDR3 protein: CASSYSTGEKLFF
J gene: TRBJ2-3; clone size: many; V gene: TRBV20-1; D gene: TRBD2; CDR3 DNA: TGCAGTGCTAGGATTAGCGGGGGGCCCAACACAGATACGCAGTATTTT; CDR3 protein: CSARISGGPNTDTQYF
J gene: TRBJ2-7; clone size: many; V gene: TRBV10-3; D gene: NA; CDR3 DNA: TGTGCCATCAGTGAAGCCGGGGAAGCCTACGAGCAGTACTTC; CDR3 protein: CAISEAGEAYEQYF
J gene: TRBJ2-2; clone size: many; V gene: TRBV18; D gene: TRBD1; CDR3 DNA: TGTGCCAGCTCACGGGGACAGGGGAAGAACACCGGGGAGCTGTTTTTT; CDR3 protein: CASSRGQGKNTGELFF
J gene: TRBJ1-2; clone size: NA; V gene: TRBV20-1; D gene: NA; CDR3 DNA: TGCAGTGCTAGAGAAGTCCCGTTTGGCTACACCTTC; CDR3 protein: CSAREVPFGYTF
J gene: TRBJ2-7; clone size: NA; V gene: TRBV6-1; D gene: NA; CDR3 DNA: TGTGCCAGCAGAACGGGGACTTCGGGCAACTACGAGCAGTACTTC; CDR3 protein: CASRTGTSGNYEQYF
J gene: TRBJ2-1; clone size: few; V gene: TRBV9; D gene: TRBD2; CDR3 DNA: TGTGCCAGCAGCCGCCGGGAGGGGTCCTACAATGAGCAGTTCTTC; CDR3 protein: CASSRREGSYNEQFF
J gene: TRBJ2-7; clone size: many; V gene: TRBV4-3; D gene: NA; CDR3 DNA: TGCGCCAGCAGCCAAGAGCGGGACACCATCTCCTACGAGCAGTACTTC; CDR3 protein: CASSQERDTISYEQYF
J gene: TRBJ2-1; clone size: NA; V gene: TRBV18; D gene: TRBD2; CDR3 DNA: TGTGCCAGCTCACCGCCCCTAGCGGGAGGCAATGAGCAGTTCTTC; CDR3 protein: CASSPPLAGGNEQFF
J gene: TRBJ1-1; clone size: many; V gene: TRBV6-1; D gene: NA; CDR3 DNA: TGTGCCAGCGAGGCCCGGGATGCGGGCACTGAAGCTTTCTTT; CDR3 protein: CASEARDAGTEAFF
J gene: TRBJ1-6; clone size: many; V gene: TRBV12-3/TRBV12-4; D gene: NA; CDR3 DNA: TGTGCCAGCAGTGTGCCAGACAATTCACCCCTCCACTTT; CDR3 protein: CASSVPDNSPLHF
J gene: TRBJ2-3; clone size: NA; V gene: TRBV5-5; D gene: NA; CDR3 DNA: TGTGCCAGCAGCACTGGACAACAACGCACAGATACGCAGTATTTT; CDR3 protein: CASSTGQQRTDTQYF
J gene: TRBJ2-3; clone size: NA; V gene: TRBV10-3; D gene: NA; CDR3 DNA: TGTGCCATCAGAAATCCGACAAGCACAGATACGCAGTATTTT; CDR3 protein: CAIRNPTSTDTQYF
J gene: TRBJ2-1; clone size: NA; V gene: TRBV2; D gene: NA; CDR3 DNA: TGTGCCAGCTCCTTAGCGCCCCACAATGAGCAGTTCTTC; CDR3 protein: CASSLAPHNEQFF
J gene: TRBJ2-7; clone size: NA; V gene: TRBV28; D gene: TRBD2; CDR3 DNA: TGTGCCAGCAGTCCGGGGAGGGACCCATACGAGCAGTACTTC; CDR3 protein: CASSPGRDPYEQYF
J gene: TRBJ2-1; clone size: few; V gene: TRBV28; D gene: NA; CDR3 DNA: TGTGCCAGCACCGGAATAGGTGAGAATGAGCAGTTCTTC; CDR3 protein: CASTGIGENEQFF
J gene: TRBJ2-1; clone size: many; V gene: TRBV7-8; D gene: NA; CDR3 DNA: TGTGCCAGCAGCTTGGGTCGGGACATAAGAAGCACTGAGCAGTTCTTC; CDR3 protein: CASSLGRDIRSTEQFF
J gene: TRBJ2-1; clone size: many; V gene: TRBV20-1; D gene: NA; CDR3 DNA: TGCAGTGCTAGAGATTCGGCGGAGCCGAGCTCCTACAATGAGCAGTTCTTC; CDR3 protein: CSARDSAEPSSYNEQFF
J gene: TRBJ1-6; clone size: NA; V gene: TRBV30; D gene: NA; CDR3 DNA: TGTGCCTGGAGTGATGGTCTGAATTCACCCCTCCACTTT; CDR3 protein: CAWSDGLNSPLHF
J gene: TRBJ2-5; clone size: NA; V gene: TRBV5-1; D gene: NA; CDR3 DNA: TGCGCCAGCAGCTTGTCAGGGGCGGAGACCCAGTACTTC; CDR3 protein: CASSLSGAETQYF
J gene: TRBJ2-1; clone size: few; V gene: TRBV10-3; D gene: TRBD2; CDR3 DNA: TGTGCCATCAGTCAGACTAGCGGGAGTGGCAATGAGCAGTTCTTC; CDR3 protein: CAISQTSGSGNEQFF
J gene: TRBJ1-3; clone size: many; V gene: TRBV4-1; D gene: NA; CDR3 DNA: TGCGCCAGCAGCCAAGCCCCCGGGGTCTCTGGAAACACCATATATTTT; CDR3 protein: CASSQAPGVSGNTIYF
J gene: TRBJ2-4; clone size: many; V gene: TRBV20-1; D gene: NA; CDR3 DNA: TGCAGTGCTGCCGTAGTGCAGGGAAACATTCAGTACTTC; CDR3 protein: CSAAVVQGNIQYF
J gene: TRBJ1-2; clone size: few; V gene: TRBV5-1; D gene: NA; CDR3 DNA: TGCGCCAGCAGCCGTGGACCCGAGGAAGGCTACACCTTC; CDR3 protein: CASSRGPEEGYTF